This is a list of T cell receptor beta chains from one sample in a study of cytomegalovirus exposure and HLA in healthy donors. Assay: immunoSEQ multiplex PCR; the TCRdb copy retains only in-frame clones and omits some. This sample yields about 60,000 clones, of which 60% to 85% are seen a single time; roughly 3.3% belongs to the top ten. Sequenced sample: PBMCs. These receptors were collected from a woman aged 40 to 50 in good health and CMV-seropositive. Each CDR3 is given with its conserved first and last residue. The D gene is left open where the match is weak. Not every row has a clone size; where given, it reads once, few, many or a size class.

abundance	len	v_gene	d_gene	j_gene	CDR3nt	CDR3aa
NA	14	TRBV6-6	TRBD1	TRBJ1-1	TGTGCCAGCAGGCTACAGGGGGCGCGAACTGAAGCTTTCTTT	CASRLQGARTEAFF
NA	14	TRBV6-5	NA	TRBJ1-2	TGTGCCAGCCATAAATCAGGCAACACTTATGGCTACACCTTC	CASHKSGNTYGYTF
NA	15	TRBV4-1	TRBD2	TRBJ2-1	TGCGCCAGCAGCCAACCGGGACTAGCGGACAATGAGCAGTTCTTC	CASSQPGLADNEQFF
NA	16	TRBV6-1	NA	TRBJ1-2	TGTGCCAGCAGTGAACGTCTAGACCTCCCCGGCTATGGCTACACCTTC	CASSERLDLPGYGYTF
few	15	TRBV6-5	TRBD1	TRBJ1-1	TGTGCCAGCAGGGGCGAGGGGGCAGGTAGAACTGAAGCTTTCTTT	CASRGEGAGRTEAFF
NA	16	TRBV19	TRBD2	TRBJ2-4	TGTGCCAGTAGTACTCCCTCAGCGGGGGGGCAGAACATTCAGTACTTC	CASSTPSAGGQNIQYF
once	13	TRBV25-1	NA	TRBJ2-5	TGTGCCAGCAGTGCCGCGGGGTGGGAGACCCAGTACTTC	CASSAAGWETQYF
NA	14	TRBV6-6	NA	TRBJ2-7	TGTGCCAGCAGGGAGACAGGTACGAACTACGAGCAGTACTTC	CASRETGTNYEQYF
NA	16	TRBV6-5	NA	TRBJ1-2	TGTGCCAGCAGTTACTCGATACGCGGCGGCAAAGATGGCTACACCTTC	CASSYSIRGGKDGYTF
NA	14	TRBV5-1	NA	TRBJ2-2	TGCGCCAGCAGCCCCGGTGGCGGGACCGGGGAGCTGTTTTTT	CASSPGGGTGELFF
NA	15	TRBV7-9	NA	TRBJ2-6	TGTGCCAGCAGCTTAGATTACTCTGGGGCCAACGTCCTGACTTTC	CASSLDYSGANVLTF
NA	12	TRBV15	TRBD2	TRBJ2-5	TGTGCCACGGCTAGCGGGGAAGAGACCCAGTACTTC	CATASGEETQYF
NA	16	TRBV10-1	NA	TRBJ2-2	TGCGCCAGCAGTGAGTCGGCGTCAGGGTTCACCGGGGAGCTGTTTTTT	CASSESASGFTGELFF
NA	15	TRBV15	TRBD2	TRBJ2-3	TGTGCCACCAGCAGAGGGACTAGCGGCACAGATACGCAGTATTTT	CATSRGTSGTDTQYF
NA	15	TRBV9	NA	TRBJ1-3	TGTGCCAGCACCAGGGGAGTTACTTCTGGAAACACCATATATTTT	CASTRGVTSGNTIYF
NA	15	TRBV7-9	TRBD1	TRBJ1-6	TGTGCCAGCAGCAAACAGGGGGCGTATTATTCACCCCTCCACTTT	CASSKQGAYYSPLHF
NA	16	TRBV6-5	NA	TRBJ2-7	TGTGCCAGCAGTTACTCGATAGTCAGGGGATCGTCCGAGCAGTACTTC	CASSYSIVRGSSEQYF
NA	14	TRBV4-2	NA	TRBJ2-5	TGTGCCAGCAGCACATCGGACAGAAAAGAGACCCAGTACTTC	CASSTSDRKETQYF
NA	13	TRBV19	NA	TRBJ1-2	TGTGCCAGTAGTATATTTAACAGTTTTGGCTACACCTTC	CASSIFNSFGYTF
once	13	TRBV5-4	NA	TRBJ1-2	TGTGCCAGCAGCTCCTCAGGGGACTATGGCTACACCTTC	CASSSSGDYGYTF
NA	14	TRBV7-2	TRBD2	TRBJ2-2	TGTGCCAGCAGGGGAGGGGATAACAACGGGGAGCTGTTTTTT	CASRGGDNNGELFF
NA	15	TRBV18	NA	TRBJ1-1	TGTGCCAGCTCACCACCATCCTCCGTCCAGTTGTGGGCTTTCTTT	CASSPPSSVQLWAFF
NA	13	TRBV18	NA	TRBJ1-2	TGTGCCAGCTCGGGCGCCGGAGGGGTAGGCTACACCTTC	CASSGAGGVGYTF
NA	12	TRBV6-1	NA	TRBJ2-5	TGTGCCAGCTCCGCGTACCAAGAGACCCAGTACTTC	CASSAYQETQYF
NA	14	TRBV19	NA	TRBJ2-3	TGTGCCAGTAGCCTCGGGTCCCCCACAGATACGCAGTATTTT	CASSLGSPTDTQYF
NA	12	TRBV30	NA	TRBJ1-1	TGTGCCTGGAGCGGCGGGGGGGTTGAAGCTTTCTTT	CAWSGGGVEAFF
once	14	TRBV6-5	NA	TRBJ2-7	TGTGCCAGCAGTTCGACAGCAAGCTCCTACGAGCAGTACTTC	CASSSTASSYEQYF
NA	14	TRBV28	NA	TRBJ1-1	TGTGCCAGCAATACGGCCGGGAGGAGCACTGAAGCTTTCTTT	CASNTAGRSTEAFF
once	13	TRBV5-6	NA	TRBJ1-2	TGTGCCAGCAGCAGCAGGGTCAACTATGGCTACACCTTC	CASSSRVNYGYTF
NA	16	TRBV4-1	TRBD1	TRBJ1-2	TGCGCCAGCAGCCAAGATCCGGGACAGACCGCTTTTGGCTACACCTTC	CASSQDPGQTAFGYTF
NA	13	TRBV5-1	NA	TRBJ1-1	TGCGCCAGCAGCTTTTACGGGAACACTGAAGCTTTCTTT	CASSFYGNTEAFF
NA	16	TRBV4-1	NA	TRBJ2-3	TGCGCCAGCAGCCACGCTTTAAGCGGACCCACAGATACGCAGTATTTT	CASSHALSGPTDTQYF
NA	15	TRBV9	NA	TRBJ2-5	TGTGCCAGCAGCGAGTTCGGGGTCGCGGTAGAGACCCAGTACTTC	CASSEFGVAVETQYF
NA	14	TRBV2	TRBD1	TRBJ2-7	TGTGCCAGCAGTGTAGGGACAGGGGGCTACGAGCAGTACTTC	CASSVGTGGYEQYF
NA	15	TRBV10-3	NA	TRBJ1-1	TGTGCCATCAGTGCACAACGGCGGGAGAACACTGAAGCTTTCTTT	CAISAQRRENTEAFF
NA	16	TRBV10-3	NA	TRBJ2-3	TGTGCCATCAGTGAGTCGACGATCCGGGACAAGAATACGCAGTATTTT	CAISESTIRDKNTQYF
NA	13	TRBV29-1	NA	TRBJ1-1	TGCAGCGTTGCCCGGTCCGGGGGTACTGAAGCTTTCTTT	CSVARSGGTEAFF
few	20	TRBV5-1	TRBD1	TRBJ1-2	TGCGCCAGCAGCTCCGGACTGAAGTACAGGGGGCGGGCCCTCAACTATGGCTACACCTTC	CASSSGLKYRGRALNYGYTF
NA	15	TRBV4-3	NA	TRBJ1-2	TGCGCCAGCAGCCAAGGATTGGCGGGGACGGGGGGCTACACCTTC	CASSQGLAGTGGYTF
NA	14	TRBV14	TRBD2	TRBJ2-1	TGTGCCAGCAGCTCTAGCGGGGGTAACAATGAGCAGTTCTTC	CASSSSGGNNEQFF